Detailed here is one TCR beta chain. Its antigen remains unidentified. Germline V gene data show CDR1 as SGDLS and CDR2 as YYNGEE. V lost 4 bases and J lost 7, with 10 bases in between. This CDR3 has 12 residues. The data were obtained in a study of T cell responses to AZD1222 COVID-19 vaccine. General observations from the study: Repertoires were sampled only after the peak T cell response.

Some clones are missing from TCRdb's copy, which holds only in-frame ones; the method was immunoSEQ multiplex PCR. The data hold 150,000 to 200,000 clones, with 90% observed a single time. The V and J genes are TRBV9 and TRBJ2-3; the D is unclear. This TCR came from an adult who received the AZD1222 COVID-19 vaccine. The specimen comprised peripheral blood, sampled 28 days after the second AZD1222 dose. CDR3 DNA sequence: TGTGCCAGCAGCCCCTCTGTAAATACGCAGTATTTT. This translates into CASSPSVNTQYF. The entire variable domain, with the rest obtained from reference TRBV9 and TRBJ2-3, is as follows: DSGVTQTPKHLITATGQRVTLRCSPRSGDLSVYWYQQSLDQGLQFLIQYYNGEERAKGNILERFSAQQFPDLHSELNLSSLELGDSALYFCASSPSVNTQYFGPGTRLTVL.